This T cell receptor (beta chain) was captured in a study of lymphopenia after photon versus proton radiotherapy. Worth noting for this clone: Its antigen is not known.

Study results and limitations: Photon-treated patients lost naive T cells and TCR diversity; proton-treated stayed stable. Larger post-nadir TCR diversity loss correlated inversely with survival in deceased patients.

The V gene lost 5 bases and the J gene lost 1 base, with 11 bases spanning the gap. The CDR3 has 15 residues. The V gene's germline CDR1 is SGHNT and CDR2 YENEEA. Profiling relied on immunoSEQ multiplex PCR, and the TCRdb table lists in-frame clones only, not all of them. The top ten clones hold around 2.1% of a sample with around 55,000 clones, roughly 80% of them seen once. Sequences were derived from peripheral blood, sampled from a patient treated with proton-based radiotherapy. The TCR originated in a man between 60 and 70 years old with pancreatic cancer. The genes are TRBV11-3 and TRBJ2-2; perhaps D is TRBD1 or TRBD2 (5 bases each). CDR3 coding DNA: TGTGCCAGCAGCCCCGGGACGGGGAACACCGGGGAGCTGTTTTTT. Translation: CASSPGTGNTGELFF. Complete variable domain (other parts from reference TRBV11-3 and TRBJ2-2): EAGVVQSPRYKIIEKKQPVAFWCNPISGHNTLYWYLQNLGQGPELLIRYENEEAVDDSQLPKDRFSAERLKGVDSTLKIQPAELGDSAVYLCASSPGTGNTGELFFGEGSRLTVL.